A selection of T cell receptor beta chains follows, all from one sample in a study of T cells in Graves' hyperthyroidism and ophthalmopathy. TCRdb itself ran the multiplex PCR reads through MiXCR, one entry per CDR3 protein. Seen here are 600,000 or so distinct CDR3 sequences, approximately 14% observed once, and the top ten hold around 13%. Material: blood. These receptors were collected from a woman aged 45-65 years with Graves' ophthalmopathy. CDR3s include the opening cysteine and the closing phenylalanine or tryptophan. A D gene is named only where the DNA matches it firmly. The size entry is marked missing in some rows and otherwise reads once, few, many or a size class.

J | D | size | V | DNA | CDR3
TRBJ2-3 | TRBD1 | many | TRBV29-1 | TGCAGCGTGAGGGACAGGGGAAGGACAGATACGCAGTATTTT | CSVRDRGRTDTQYF
TRBJ1-5 | - | many | TRBV6-1 | TGTGCCAGCAGTGACCAGGGATACGTTCAGCCCCAGCATTTT | CASSDQGYVQPQHF
TRBJ1-4 | - | once | TRBV6-2/TRBV6-3 | TGTGCCAGCAGGGTAACAGGGCCACCTAATGAAAAACTGTTTTTT | CASRVTGPPNEKLFF
TRBJ2-5 | - | few | TRBV19 | TGTGCCAGTAGTATAGAAGAGACCCAGTACTTC | CASSIEETQYF
TRBJ1-1 | - | many | TRBV5-5 | TGTGCCAGCAGCTTGGCCAGGGCGAACACTGAAGCTTTCTTT | CASSLARANTEAFF
TRBJ1-6 | TRBD1 | few | TRBV6-1 | TGTGCCAGCAGTGAGGGACAGGGGAGAGGGAATTCACCCCTCCACTTT | CASSEGQGRGNSPLHF
TRBJ2-6 | TRBD2 | few | TRBV30 | TGTGCCTGCGGGACTAGCGGGAGTGCTGGGGCCAACGTCCTGACTTTC | CACGTSGSAGANVLTF
TRBJ1-1 | - | many | TRBV24-1 | TGTGCCGCCGGGACTAGCCCAACTGAAGCTTTCTTT | CAAGTSPTEAFF
TRBJ2-7 | - | many | TRBV12-3/TRBV12-4 | TGTGCCAGCCTCGGACTCTCCTACGAGCAGTACTTC | CASLGLSYEQYF
TRBJ2-7 | - | many | TRBV5-1 | TGCGCCAGCAGCCGGATCGGGCTTACACCCTACGAGCAGTACTTC | CASSRIGLTPYEQYF
TRBJ2-1 | TRBD2 | many | TRBV27 | TGTGCCAGCATGATTAGCGGGAGTACCTACAATGAGCAGTTCTTC | CASMISGSTYNEQFF
TRBJ2-1 | - | few | TRBV28 | TGTGCCAGCAGTTTATTGGGACCGGATGCCTACAATGAGCAGTTCTTC | CASSLLGPDAYNEQFF
TRBJ2-3 | TRBD2 | - | TRBV25-1 | TGTGCCAGCAGTGAATCGGTGTTTAGCGGGAGGGCCGTCGATACGCAGTATTTT | CASSESVFSGRAVDTQYF
TRBJ2-1 | TRBD2 | many | TRBV24-1 | TGTGCCACCAGTGATTTAGCGGGAGGCACACACAATGAGCAGTTCTTC | CATSDLAGGTHNEQFF
TRBJ2-1 | - | - | TRBV12-3/TRBV12-4 | TGTGCCAGCAGCCCCCCAGGGGAGTACCCCCTCAATGAGCAGTTCTTC | CASSPPGEYPLNEQFF
TRBJ2-1 | - | few | TRBV9 | TGTGCCAGCAGCGTAGGGAGTGAGGCGGGTAATGAGCAGTTCTTC | CASSVGSEAGNEQFF
TRBJ2-3 | - | many | TRBV20-1 | TGCAGTGCTAGCACGTTGGTGGGAGATACGCAGTATTTT | CSASTLVGDTQYF
TRBJ2-3 | - | many | TRBV11-1 | TGTGCCAGCAGCTTAATGCTAGCCACAGATACGCAGTATTTT | CASSLMLATDTQYF
TRBJ2-7 | TRBD2 | - | TRBV4-3 | TGCGCCAGCAGGGACGGACTAGCGGGAGTTAACGAGCAGTACTTC | CASRDGLAGVNEQYF
TRBJ2-7 | - | - | TRBV6-2/TRBV6-3 | TGTGCCAGCAGTAAACTCTACGAGCAGTACTTC | CASSKLYEQYF
TRBJ2-1 | TRBD1 | many | TRBV28 | TGTGCCAGCACCGCATTGGGGGGACAGGGGGTCTCCAATGAGCAGTTCTTC | CASTALGGQGVSNEQFF
TRBJ1-2 | - | many | TRBV7-2 | TGTGCCAGCAGCTCCACGGGGGCAGCTTTTTCGGTATATGGCTACACCTTC | CASSSTGAAFSVYGYTF
TRBJ1-6 | - | many | TRBV2 | TGTGCCAGCAGGGGAAGGGGGACATCTCCCTCACCCCTCCACTTT | CASRGRGTSPSPLHF
TRBJ2-3 | - | many | TRBV20-1 | TGCAGTGCTAGAGCCGCTCAACCTACGCAGTATTTT | CSARAAQPTQYF
TRBJ2-2 | TRBD2 | many | TRBV29-1 | TGCAGCGTTGTCCTAGCGGGGAACACCGGGGAGCTGTTTTTT | CSVVLAGNTGELFF
TRBJ2-7 | TRBD2 | - | TRBV15 | TGTGCCACCAGCAAATGGACTAGCGGGATCCTTGTCTACGAGCAGTACTTC | CATSKWTSGILVYEQYF
TRBJ2-3 | TRBD1 | few | TRBV5-4 | TGTGCCAGCAGCTTGGGAGCAGGGACAGAAGCCACAGATACGCAGTATTTT | CASSLGAGTEATDTQYF
TRBJ1-6 | - | few | TRBV29-1 | TGCAGCGTTAGACAGGCTAATGGTTCACCCCTCCACTTT | CSVRQANGSPLHF
TRBJ1-4 | TRBD1 | - | TRBV5-6 | TGTGCCAGCAGCCCGACAGGGCCGTCTAATGAAAAACTGTTTTTT | CASSPTGPSNEKLFF
TRBJ2-1 | TRBD2 | many | TRBV6-6 | TGTGCCAGCAGTTACTCGGGACTAGCGGTTCCCAATGAGCAGTTCTTC | CASSYSGLAVPNEQFF